One sample yielded the 30 T cell receptor beta chains listed below, sequenced in a study of blood T cell repertoires in COVID-19 (TCRdb year 2020). To prepare the library, the immunoSEQ multiplex PCR assay was applied. As stored in TCRdb, this immuneACCESS dataset retains in-frame rearrangements with V and J assigned. A fraction of the clones does not appear; measured against another copy, unresolved V genes explain less than half of the discrepancy, and the remainder lacks a known reason. The sample has 80,000 to 95,000 clones on record, approximately 85% of them singletons. The ten largest make up 9.5% to 15% of the sample. Sequencing input: peripheral blood. These receptors originate from a human donor in a cohort sampled during active COVID-19.

The V and J genes are TRBV19 and TRBJ1-2; 9 bases are shared with TRBD1. V trimming: 4 bases; J trimming: 7 bases; junction bases outside the gene matches: 13. Looked up from germline, CDR1 is LNHDA and CDR2 is SQIVND (reference sequence). The CDR3 loop spans 16 amino acids. The CDR3 nucleotides read TGTGCCAGTAGTAATTCGAGGGACAGGGTTAAAGTTGGCTACACCTTC. It specifies CASSNSRDRVKVGYTF.

The V and J genes are TRBV29-1 and TRBJ2-5, with TRBD2 matching 9 bases. This CDR3 contains 13 residues. Germline assignment: CDR1 SQVTM and CDR2 ANQGSEA. V shed 8 bases, J shed 7 bases, and the junction held 11 bases outside the gene matches. Written as DNA, the CDR3 is TGCAGCTTACTCGGCGGGGGGGCAATGACCCAGTACTTC. Its translation: CSLLGGGAMTQYF.

This clone rates as medium-sized (0.01 to 0.1%). This chain uses TRBV6-4 with TRBJ2-6; unclear D gene. Germline V lookup: CDR1 MRHNA, CDR2 SNTAGT. This CDR3 contains 15 residues. V was cut by 0 bases and J by 1 base, with 4 bases left in between. DNA for the CDR3: TGTGCCAGCAGTGACTCGACATCTGGGGCCAACGTCCTGACTTTC. It translates to CASSDSTSGANVLTF.

This rearrangement joins TRBV4-3 to TRBJ2-5; perhaps TRBD2 as D (5 bases). Germline V gene lookup returns CDR1 LGHNA and CDR2 YSLEER. Deletions cut 4 bases from V and 1 base from J, with 10 bases between. The CDR3 consists of 14 residues. The CDR3 sequence is CASSRLGLQETQYF. DNA for the CDR3: TGCGCCAGCAGCCGCCTAGGACTCCAAGAGACCCAGTACTTC.

The chain recombines TRBV6-2 or TRBV6-3 with TRBJ2-4; 12 bases fit TRBD2. The CDR3 consists of 19 residues. CDR1 MNHEY and CDR2 SVGEGT come from the germline V gene. The junction had 6 bases not matched to a gene; V was cut back by 0 bases and J by 0 bases. Written as DNA, the CDR3 is TGTGCCAGCAGTTACTCGACGCTAGCGGGAGGGGAAGCCAAAAACATTCAGTACTTC. Encoded protein: CASSYSTLAGGEAKNIQYF.

This chain uses TRBV4-3 with TRBJ2-5; a weak D match, TRBD2 (6 bases). Between the trimmed V and J ends, which lost 0 bases and 9 bases, there was a span of 17 bases. Per the germline V gene, CDR1 is LGHNA and CDR2 is YSLEER. The CDR3 contains 15 residues. The CDR3 bases are TGCGCCAGCAGCCAAGATATGGCGGGATGGGTACCCCAGTACTTC. It is translated as CASSQDMAGWVPQYF.

The rearrangement joins TRBV27 to TRBJ2-7; 7 bases map to TRBD1. Germline-derived CDR1 and CDR2 are MNHEY and SMNVEV (reference sequence). V shed 5 bases, J shed 3 bases, and the junction held 10 bases outside the gene matches. The CDR3 covers 15 residues. The CDR3 loop reads CASSARPGQIYEQYF. CDR3 in DNA: TGTGCCAGCAGTGCAAGACCGGGACAGATCTACGAGCAGTACTTC.

Here the CDR3 DNA reads TGTGCCAGTAGTAATAGCGGGAGGACGGGCGAGCAGTACTTC. Protein product: CASSNSGRTGEQYF. J is TRBJ2-7 and V is TRBV19, with 10 bases aligning to TRBD2. Unmatched junction bases numbered 6, after V lost 4 bases and J lost 6 bases. The CDR3 consists of 14 residues. Per germline, CDR1 LNHDA and CDR2 SQIVND (reference sequence).

J is TRBJ1-4 and V is TRBV13, with D unclear. The germline gives CDR1 PRHDT, CDR2 FYEKMQ (reference sequence). The CDR3 loop spans 14 amino acids. The V end lost 1 base, the J end lost 3 bases, and 6 bases lay between the germline ends. The CDR3 sequence is CASSLAAANEKLFF. The CDR3 DNA follows: TGTGCCAGCAGCTTAGCGGCGGCTAATGAAAAACTGTTTTTT. The whole variable domain, filled in from reference TRBV13 and TRBJ1-4, reads AAGVIQSPRHLIKEKRETATLKCYPIPRHDTVYWYQQGPGQDPQFLISFYEKMQSDKGSIPDRFSAQQFSDYHSELNMSSLELGDSALYFCASSLAAANEKLFFGSGTQLSVL.

This clone was seen more than once but under ten times. The V gene is TRBV19, the J gene TRBJ1-1; D perhaps matches TRBD1 (5 bases). Germline-derived CDR1 and CDR2 are LNHDA and SQIVND (reference sequence). Trimming cost V 1 base and J 1 base, with 7 bases left between them. CDR3 length: 14 residues. The CDR3 spells CASSIVRGNTEAFF. The CDR3 nucleotides are TGTGCCAGTAGTATAGTAAGGGGGAACACTGAAGCTTTCTTT.

The count of this clone is one. The J gene is TRBJ2-7, the V gene TRBV18, with a possible D match to TRBD2 (6 bases). Trimming stripped 2 bases from V and 0 bases from J, with 8 bases between. Germline CDR1 reads KGHSH; CDR2 reads LQKENI. The CDR3 extends over 14 amino acids. The CDR3: CASSPGGSSYEQYF. In DNA, the CDR3 is TGTGCCAGCTCACCAGGGGGGAGCTCCTACGAGCAGTACTTC.

The chain is built from TRBV5-1 and TRBJ2-1; no firm D call. This CDR3 has 15 amino acids. CDR1 is SGHRS, CDR2 YFSETQ, per germline. V was pared by 4 bases and J by 0 bases, with 11 bases between. The CDR3 reads CASSVRYSSYNEQFF. For the CDR3, the DNA is TGCGCCAGCAGCGTACGATACAGCTCCTACAATGAGCAGTTCTTC.

The rearrangement links TRBV11-2 to TRBJ1-2, with D perhaps matching TRBD1 (5 bases). Trimming stripped 1 base from V and 8 bases from J, with 11 bases between. CDR3 length equals 13 residues. CDR1 SGHAT and CDR2 FQNNGV come from the germline V gene. CDR3 sequence reads: CASSLVPQGGYTF. In DNA, the CDR3 is TGTGCCAGCAGCTTAGTCCCTCAGGGAGGCTACACCTTC.

The DNA for the CDR3 is TGTGCCAGCAGCCGCAGCCGGGACAGGGGGCTTGAAAAACTGTTTTTT. This codes for CASSRSRDRGLEKLFF. The chain links TRBV7-2 to TRBJ1-4; 12 nucleotides match TRBD1. The V gene's germline CDR1 is SGHTA and CDR2 FQGNSA. The trim removed 5 bases at V and 7 bases at J, leaving 8 bases unmatched. The CDR3 contains 16 residues.

The chain uses TRBV2 and TRBJ2-5; 11 nucleotides align to TRBD2. V shed 3 bases and J 5 bases; nucleotides not matched to a gene: 11. Germline values: CDR1 SNHLY, CDR2 FYNNEI. CDR3 size: 17 residues. In nucleotides, the CDR3 is TGTGCCAGCAGTGATTGGGGGACTAGCGGACCTCGGGAGACCCAGTACTTC. Translation: CASSDWGTSGPRETQYF.

In its sample, this clone was seen a few times. This chain's CDR3 is CASASVPDTQYF. The CDR3 DNA sequence: TGTGCCAGCGCGTCGGTGCCCGATACGCAGTATTTT. The chain is built from TRBV2 and TRBJ2-3; no clear D gene. The V gene's germline CDR1 is SNHLY and CDR2 FYNNEI. CDR3 size: 12 residues. The germline V and J ends were trimmed by 8 bases and 6 bases, with 12 bases remaining between them.

The rearrangement uses TRBV7-2 and TRBJ2-3, with 10 bases that match TRBD1. Trimming took 4 bases from V and 5 from J; bases not matched to a gene: 3. Germline V gene data show CDR1 as SGHTA and CDR2 as FQGNSA. The CDR3 loop spans 14 amino acids. The CDR3 here is CASSSTGGIDTQYF. The DNA for the CDR3 is TGTGCCAGCAGCTCGACAGGGGGCATAGATACGCAGTATTTT.

V usage is TRBV30 and J usage is TRBJ2-3; 12 nucleotides agree with TRBD2. V lost 2 bases, J lost 0 bases, and 9 bases stayed unmatched. The CDR3 contains 18 residues. Germline values: CDR1 GTSNPN, CDR2 SVGIG (reference sequence). The CDR3 loop reads CAWSRLAGGPPSTDTQYF. The CDR3 region has the DNA TGTGCCTGGAGTAGGCTAGCGGGGGGGCCCCCTAGCACAGATACGCAGTATTTT.

The chain employs TRBV6-6 and TRBJ2-1, with D possibly TRBD2 on 6 matching bases. The CDR3 loop spans 16 amino acids. V was trimmed by 0 bases and J by 7 bases, leaving 16 bases between them. Per germline, CDR1 MNHNY and CDR2 SVGAGI (reference sequence). The chain's CDR3 is CASSYSRVGTENEQFF. In DNA, the CDR3 is TGTGCCAGCAGTTACTCGAGGGTCGGGACTGAAAATGAGCAGTTCTTC.

The chain carries TRBV5-1 and TRBJ2-3; maybe TRBD1 (6 bases). The CDR3 consists of 14 residues. Germline loops: CDR1 SGHRS, CDR2 YFSETQ. V was clipped by 5 bases and J by 3 bases, with 13 bases between them. CDR3 sequence reads: CASRRDTSTDTQYF. The CDR3 DNA sequence: TGCGCCAGCAGGAGGGACACATCTACAGATACGCAGTATTTT.

The V and J genes are TRBV6-1 and TRBJ1-1; D possibly corresponds to TRBD1 (5 bases). The CDR3 is made up of 15 amino acids. V was pared by 1 base and J by 6 bases, with 15 bases between. CDR1 MNHNS and CDR2 SASEGT come from the germline V gene. CDR3 DNA sequence: TGTGCCAGCAGTGAAGGTGGGGGACTGAGTGCTGAAGCTTTCTTT. Translated, it gives CASSEGGGLSAEAFF.

The genes are TRBV7-2 and TRBJ1-3; 7 bases map to TRBD1. The CDR3 is 14 residues long. V lost 5 bases, J lost 5 bases, and 6 bases stayed unmatched. Germline V gene data show CDR1 as SGHTA and CDR2 as FQGNSA. The CDR3 spells CASSVDRRRNTIYF. The DNA of the CDR3 is TGTGCCAGCAGCGTGGACAGGAGGAGAAACACCATATATTTT.

V is TRBV30 and J is TRBJ1-4; 7 bases match TRBD1. Looked up from germline, CDR1 is GTSNPN and CDR2 is SVGIG (reference sequence). The CDR3 is 12 residues long. V lost 8 bases, J lost 6 bases, and 6 bases stayed unmatched. CDR3 sequence: CAGGGQYEKLFF. The CDR3 DNA sequence: TGTGCCGGGGGGGGACAGTATGAAAAACTGTTTTTT.

This chain joins TRBV5-8 and TRBJ1-1; 8 nucleotides align to TRBD1. The V segment lost 4 bases and the J segment 5 bases; nucleotides outside the gene matches: 10. The germline V gene has CDR1 SGHTS and CDR2 YDEGEE. This CDR3 is 15 amino acids long. The CDR3: CASSPRTGRGTEAFF. CDR3 DNA sequence: TGTGCCAGCAGCCCCCGGACAGGGAGGGGGACTGAAGCTTTCTTT.

The rearrangement links TRBV6-2 or TRBV6-3 to TRBJ2-7; 9 nucleotides agree with TRBD1. V trimming: 0 bases; J trimming: 5 bases; junction bases outside the gene matches: 14. The CDR3 length is 18 residues. Germline values: CDR1 MNHEY, CDR2 SVGEGT. CDR3 loop: CASSYSNFIGTGPNEQYF. As DNA, the CDR3 is TGTGCCAGCAGTTACTCGAACTTTATCGGGACAGGGCCCAACGAGCAGTACTTC.

This CDR3 is CAWSGTGRPVQPQHF. The CDR3 nucleotides are TGTGCCTGGAGTGGGACAGGGAGACCTGTTCAGCCCCAGCATTTT. V is TRBV30 and J is TRBJ1-5, with TRBD1 identical over 8 bases. The CDR3 consists of 15 residues. J was trimmed by 6 bases and V by 1 base; bases with no gene match: 8. Germline V gene data show CDR1 as GTSNPN and CDR2 as SVGIG (reference sequence).

In its sample, this clone was seen once. The rearrangement links TRBV10-3 to TRBJ2-1, with TRBD2 matching 8 bases. The junction had 13 bases not matched to a gene; V was cut back by 0 bases and J by 6 bases. CDR1 ENHRY and CDR2 SYGVKD come from the germline V gene. This CDR3 has 18 amino acids. The CDR3 DNA is TGTGCCATCAGTGAGTCTAAGGCTAGCGGGCTCAGACCCAATGAGCAGTTCTTC. Protein: CAISESKASGLRPNEQFF.

The chain combines TRBV5-6 with TRBJ1-2, with unresolved D. The CDR3 is 14 amino acids. V lost 2 bases and J lost 2, with 10 bases in between. Germline-derived CDR1 and CDR2 are SGHDT and YYEEEE. This CDR3 reads CASSFGLSNYGYTF. The DNA of the CDR3 is TGTGCCAGCAGCTTTGGCCTCTCAAACTATGGCTACACCTTC.

V usage is TRBV13 and J usage is TRBJ2-7; TRBD1 agrees at 9 bases. The CDR3 spans 14 residues. Germline CDR1 and CDR2: PRHDT and FYEKMQ (reference sequence). Losses at the gene ends were 5 bases for V and 1 base for J; bases not matched to a gene: 3. The CDR3 spells CASSPGTGSYEQYF. The CDR3 nucleotides read TGTGCCAGCAGCCCTGGGACAGGGTCCTACGAGCAGTACTTC.

The chain recombines TRBV30 with TRBJ2-7; D is possibly TRBD2 (6 bases). Trimming left V 1 base short and J 9 bases short, with 31 bases between. The CDR3 runs 18 residues. Germline V gene sequence: CDR1 GTSNPN, CDR2 SVGIG (reference sequence). The CDR3 loop is CAWSGLILGSGSRWRQYF. The CDR3, as DNA: TGTGCCTGGAGTGGACTTATCTTGGGTAGCGGATCAAGATGGCGGCAGTACTTC.